This TCR beta chain was captured by sequencing in a study of T cells in women clearing cervical HPV infection. Regarding the study as a whole: TRBV6-7 abundance was lower in cases than controls (approximately 0.1% versus 0.17%).

All participants had a single incident cervical HPV16 infection, and prevalent HPV16 infections were excluded. Cervical HPV DNA detected by MY09/MY11 PCR, typed by dot-blot. The germline CDR1 and CDR2 sequences are KGHSH and LQKENI. This CDR3 spans 13 amino acids. Points on this clone: Antigen specificity is unknown. A read error may produce the germline difference seen at one junction end. The sequenced fragment ends 3 residues before the CDR3 boundary, so the rest is inferred from the germline J gene.

immunoSEQ multiplex PCR used an average of 1200 ng genomic DNA. Libraries were prepared by immunoSEQ multiplex PCR; TCRdb keeps only in-frame clonotypes and omits some of them. The sample shows around 39,000 clones, and 6% to 8.5% sits with its ten largest clones. The receptor was derived from a woman between 18 and 75 years old with a cervical HPV16 infection that either progressed to CIN3+ or cleared (not recorded which). The sequencing sample was made of blood buffy coat. This rearrangement joins TRBV18 to TRBJ1-2; 10 nucleotides line up with TRBD1. The CDR3 region is CASSRTGGYDYTF. The DNA read from the CDR3 is TGTGCCAGCTCAAGGACAGGGGGTTATGAC.